The 12 T cell receptor beta chains presented below share a single source sample, sequenced in a study of low-dose radiotherapy and immunotherapy resistance in tumors. Priming of first-strand cDNA relied on TRAV- and TRBV-specific primers (covering alpha and beta chains). The authors amplified TCRs for roughly 20 PCR cycles with a constant-region primer and a V-primer adapter. One entry per CDR3 protein results from TCRdb running MiXCR on the reads. Among approximately 90,000 distinct CDR3 sequences, roughly a sixth were seen once, and the ten largest hold less than 3.5%. Stated time point: before trial treatment. This material consisted of PBMCs, taken before treatment. The receptors stem from a male donor with prostate cancer.

This clonotype was observed many times. The rearrangement uses TRBV7-2 and TRBJ2-3; D uncertain. The V end was cut by 4 bases, the J end by 0 bases, with 23 bases between. The V gene's germline CDR1 is SGHTA and CDR2 FQGNSA. The CDR3 extends over 19 amino acids. The CDR3 bases are TGTGCCAGCAGCTCCCGCCTCCTCACTCCCCAAGCAAGCACAGATACGCAGTATTTT. Its protein is CASSSRLLTPQASTDTQYF.

This clonotype came up many times. The rearrangement links TRBV6-2 or TRBV6-3 to TRBJ2-5, with TRBD1 identical over 8 bases. The germline gives CDR1 MNHEY, CDR2 SVGEGT. Trimming cost V 6 bases and J 5 bases; bases outside gene matches: 20. The CDR3 sequence is 18 residues long. CDR3 sequence: CASSLMGRTGISRETQYF. CDR3 bases: TGTGCCAGCAGCCTTATGGGTCGGACAGGGATTTCTCGGGAGACCCAGTACTTC.

As regards this clonotype: Being one base from a much bigger clone, this may be a read error. The chain recombines TRBV7-2 with TRBJ2-3; tentative D call: TRBD2 (5 bases). Germline V gene sequence: CDR1 SGHTA, CDR2 FQGNSA. The CDR3 contains 15 residues. This CDR3 is CASSATGILGDTRYF. The CDR3, as DNA: TGTGCCAGCAGCGCGACGGGGATATTGGGAGATACGCGGTATTTT.

This clonotype was detected ten times or more. The V and J genes are TRBV5-1 and TRBJ1-1; D is ambiguous. Germline V gene data show CDR1 as SGHRS and CDR2 as YFSETQ. The CDR3 loop spans 13 amino acids. V was trimmed by 0 bases and J by 0 bases, leaving 3 bases between them. CDR3 in amino acids: CASSLELNTEAFF. The DNA for the CDR3 is TGCGCCAGCAGCTTGGAGCTGAACACTGAAGCTTTCTTT. The entire variable domain, with the rest obtained from reference TRBV5-1 and TRBJ1-1, is as follows: KAGVTQTPRYLIKTRGQQVTLSCSPISGHRSVSWYQQTPGQGLQFLFEYFSETQRNKGNFPGRFSGRQFSNSRSEMNVSTLELGDSALYLCASSLELNTEAFFGQGTRLTVV.

The sample holds many counts of this clonotype. This chain joins TRBV2 and TRBJ2-5; D is undetermined. The CDR3 spans 13 residues. V was shortened by 8 bases and J by 5 bases, with 15 bases between the two germline ends. Germline-derived CDR1 and CDR2 are SNHLY and FYNNEI. This chain's CDR3 is CASDASGIETQYF. CDR3 nucleotides: TGTGCCAGCGACGCCTCGGGCATCGAGACCCAGTACTTC.

This clonotype came up many times. V is TRBV2 and J is TRBJ2-5, with D perhaps TRBD2 (5 bases). CDR1 is SNHLY, CDR2 FYNNEI, per germline. Trimming left V 6 bases short and J 4 bases short, with 12 bases between. This CDR3 has 13 amino acids. CDR3 sequence (DNA): TGTGCCAGCAGCGGACTGGCTGGAGAGACCCAGTACTTC. Its translation: CASSGLAGETQYF.

Many counts were recorded for this clonotype. The chain carries TRBV7-3 and TRBJ2-5, with D perhaps assigned TRBD1 or TRBD2 (6 bases each). V was trimmed by 5 bases and J by 5 bases, leaving 12 bases between them. The CDR3 runs 13 residues. The germline V gene has CDR1 SGHTA and CDR2 FQGTGA. CDR3 nucleotide sequence: TGTGCCAGCAGCAGGGGGGCCCGGGAGACCCAGTACTTC. Encoded protein: CASSRGARETQYF.

This clonotype was observed at least ten times. The rearrangement links TRBV7-3 to TRBJ2-5, with TRBD1 matching over 8 bases. The V gene end was trimmed by 5 bases and the J gene end by 7 bases; junction bases not matched to a gene: 6. Germline V gene sequence: CDR1 SGHTA, CDR2 FQGTGA. The CDR3 has 13 residues. The CDR3 here is CASSHDRGVTQYF. The CDR3 DNA follows: TGTGCCAGCAGCCACGACAGGGGAGTGACCCAGTACTTC.

Comment on this clonotype: The conserved closing phenylalanine or tryptophan is absent in this CDR3, likely reflecting a read error. The rearrangement links TRBV6-6 to TRBJ1-2; unclear D gene. Looked up from germline, CDR1 is MNHNY and CDR2 is SVGAGI (reference sequence). V lost 4 bases to trimming and J lost 4 bases, with 16 bases between them. The CDR3 loop spans 15 amino acids. CDR3 DNA sequence: TGTGCCAGCAGTTCCACAGAGACTCCACCCTATGGCTACACCCTC. This gives the protein CASSSTETPPYGYTL.

Ten or more counts support this clonotype. This chain connects TRBV5-6 to TRBJ2-2; a possible D gene is TRBD1 (6 bases). CDR1 SGHDT and CDR2 YYEEEE come from the germline V gene. Trimming removed 1 base at V and 3 bases at J, with 10 bases between. This CDR3 spans 15 amino acids. This CDR3 is CASSLLGADTGELFF. The CDR3 DNA reads TGTGCCAGCAGCTTGTTGGGGGCTGACACCGGGGAGCTGTTTTTT.

This clonotype was recorded once. A much larger clone differs from this one at a single base, so this may be a read error. The J gene is TRBJ2-7, the V gene TRBV7-9; tentatively, D is TRBD2 (5 bases). This CDR3 spans 13 amino acids. V shed 7 bases and J shed 12 bases, with 22 bases lying between them. Germline V gene lookup returns CDR1 SEHNR and CDR2 FQNEAQ (reference sequence). This CDR3 is CASILDRTGSLYF. CDR3 in DNA: TGTGCCAGCATCTTGGACCGGACGGGATCTTTGTACTTC.

This clonotype has at least ten counts. The V call is TRBV12-3 or TRBV12-4, the J call TRBJ1-1, with a weak D call TRBD1 (5 bases). The CDR3 totals 14 residues. V was clipped by 5 bases and J by 8 bases, with 18 bases between them. The CDR3 region is CASSPRRGTAEAFF. In DNA form, the CDR3 reads TGTGCCAGCAGTCCCCGTCGGGGGACTGCCGAAGCTTTCTTT.